One TCR beta chain is described in this entry. The antigen remains undetermined. This sample stems from a study of Ad26.COV2.S vaccination and SARS-CoV-2 variants. The CDR3 runs to 12 residues. Germline loops: CDR1 MNHNY, CDR2 SVGAGI (reference sequence). V gave up 6 bases and J gave up 11 bases; unmatched junction bases: 8. Some clones are missing from TCRdb's copy, which holds only in-frame ones; the method was immunoSEQ multiplex PCR. The data contain around 450,000 clones, over 75% of them singletons. Study results and limitations: The breadth of spike-specific CD8+ and CD4+ T cell responses after vaccination was reportedly substantial.

Stated treatment: some 19 received Ad26.COV2.S at low or high dose, single or two shots; about 5 received placebo; per-sample allocation not given. Collection of samples fell on day 63 after the first vaccine or placebo injection. The genes are TRBV6-6 and TRBJ1-1; TRBD1 matches at 8 bases. This specimen was peripheral blood, taken in a trial of Ad26.COV2.S vaccine versus placebo. The receptor was derived from a person aged 18-60 years who received the Ad26.COV2.S COVID-19 vaccine or a placebo. The CDR3 sequence is CASRIDRGFAFF. CDR3 DNA: TGTGCCAGCAGAATTGACAGGGGATTCGCTTTCTTT.